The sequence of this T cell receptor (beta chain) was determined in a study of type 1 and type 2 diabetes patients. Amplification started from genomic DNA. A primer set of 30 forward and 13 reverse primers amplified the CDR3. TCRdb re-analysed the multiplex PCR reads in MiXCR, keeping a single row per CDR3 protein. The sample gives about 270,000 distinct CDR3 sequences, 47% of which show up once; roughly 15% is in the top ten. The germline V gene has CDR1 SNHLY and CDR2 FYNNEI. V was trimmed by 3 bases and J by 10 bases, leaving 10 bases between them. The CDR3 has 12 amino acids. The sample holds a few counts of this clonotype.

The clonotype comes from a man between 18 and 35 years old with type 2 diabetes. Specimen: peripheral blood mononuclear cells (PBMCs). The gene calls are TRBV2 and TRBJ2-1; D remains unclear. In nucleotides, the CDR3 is TGTGCCAGCAGTGATTTTGGGTACGAGCAGTTCTTC. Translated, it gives CASSDFGYEQFF.